The following is a TCR beta chain sequence with its context. The data originate from a study of patients and donors after allogeneic stem cell transplantation. TCRdb independently ran MiXCR on the RT-PCR reads; one entry per CDR3 protein. There are 410,000 or so distinct CDR3 sequences in the sample; 16% occur only once, and 7.2% lies in the top ten. This clonotype originated in a human donor who was either an allogeneic HSCT recipient or a stem cell or donor lymphocyte infusion donor (not recorded which). It is not recorded whose cells these are; they may come from a transplant donor. The specimen sequenced was blood, either unsorted or a sorted T cell fraction (not recorded which).

For the CDR3, the DNA is TGTGCCAGCAGCCTAAGACAGGGGGCTGGTAACTATGGCTACACCTTC. Its translation is CASSLRQGAGNYGYTF. The V call is TRBV7-3, the J call TRBJ1-2, with TRBD1 matching over 10 bases. Germline CDR1 is SGHTA and CDR2 is FQGTGA. V lost 5 bases and J lost 1; bases outside the gene matches: 7. The CDR3 contains 16 residues.